A selection of T cell receptor beta chains follows, all from one sample in a study of T cell responses to AZD1222 COVID-19 vaccine. Assay: immunoSEQ multiplex PCR; the TCRdb copy retains only in-frame clones and omits some. The repertoire consists of about 97,000 clones, with about 91% occurring once and the leading ten covering more than 6.5%. This specimen was peripheral blood, taken on day 0 of AZD1222 vaccination. Every receptor here comes from an adult in good health. The CDR3 runs from the conserved cysteine through the conserved F or W. D genes are given only for firm matches. Clone size is not always given. Where it is, it says once, few, many or a class for expanded clones.

v_call: TRBV7-9; clone_size: -; d_call: TRBD1; j_call: TRBJ1-2; cdr3_aa: CASSLDRGANYGYTF; cdr3_nt: TGTGCCAGCAGCCTCGACAGGGGGGCGAACTATGGCTACACCTTC
v_call: TRBV14; clone_size: -; d_call: -; j_call: TRBJ2-5; cdr3_aa: CASSQDNQNVRETQYF; cdr3_nt: TGTGCCAGCAGCCAAGATAACCAGAATGTCCGCGAGACCCAGTACTTC
v_call: TRBV28; clone_size: -; d_call: -; j_call: TRBJ1-3; cdr3_aa: CASSLTMGNLPGNTIYF; cdr3_nt: TGTGCCAGCAGTTTGACGATGGGGAACCTTCCCGGAAACACCATATATTTT
v_call: TRBV19; clone_size: -; d_call: -; j_call: TRBJ2-7; cdr3_aa: CASSITGWYSSYEQYF; cdr3_nt: TGTGCCAGTAGTATAACGGGTTGGTATTCCTCCTACGAGCAGTACTTC
v_call: TRBV10-2; clone_size: -; d_call: TRBD1; j_call: TRBJ1-2; cdr3_aa: CASSGQGLDGYTF; cdr3_nt: TGCGCCAGCAGTGGACAGGGACTCGATGGCTACACCTTC
v_call: TRBV7-2; clone_size: -; d_call: -; j_call: TRBJ1-2; cdr3_aa: CASSPQGQGYGYTF; cdr3_nt: TGTGCCAGCAGCCCCCAGGGGCAGGGGTATGGCTACACCTTC
v_call: TRBV29-1; clone_size: -; d_call: -; j_call: TRBJ1-1; cdr3_aa: CSVETQGNTEAFF; cdr3_nt: TGCAGCGTTGAAACTCAGGGTAACACTGAAGCTTTCTTT
v_call: TRBV2; clone_size: few; d_call: TRBD1; j_call: TRBJ2-7; cdr3_aa: CASRQGAEEQYF; cdr3_nt: TGTGCCAGCAGGCAGGGGGCTGAGGAGCAGTACTTC
v_call: TRBV24-1; clone_size: -; d_call: -; j_call: TRBJ2-7; cdr3_aa: CAPIEHEQYF; cdr3_nt: TGTGCCCCCATTGAACACGAGCAGTACTTC
v_call: TRBV4-3; clone_size: -; d_call: -; j_call: TRBJ1-5; cdr3_aa: CASSPKLEQANQPQHF; cdr3_nt: TGCGCCAGCAGCCCCAAGTTGGAGCAGGCTAATCAGCCCCAGCATTTT
v_call: TRBV4-2; clone_size: -; d_call: -; j_call: TRBJ1-5; cdr3_aa: CASSGNSGSNQPQHF; cdr3_nt: TGTGCCAGCAGCGGAAACTCGGGGAGCAATCAGCCCCAGCATTTT
v_call: TRBV9; clone_size: -; d_call: -; j_call: TRBJ2-1; cdr3_aa: CASSVEPTYNEQFF; cdr3_nt: TGTGCCAGCAGCGTAGAACCTACCTACAATGAGCAGTTCTTC
v_call: TRBV5-4; clone_size: once; d_call: -; j_call: TRBJ1-6; cdr3_aa: CASSLGGDNSPLHF; cdr3_nt: TGTGCCAGCAGCTTGGGGGGGGATAATTCACCCCTCCACTTT
v_call: TRBV12-3/TRBV12-4; clone_size: -; d_call: -; j_call: TRBJ2-4; cdr3_aa: CASSLSRSFSNF; cdr3_nt: TGTGCCAGCAGCCTCTCTAGGAGTTTCTCTAACTTC
v_call: TRBV9; clone_size: once; d_call: -; j_call: TRBJ1-1; cdr3_aa: CASSVGGRNFEAFF; cdr3_nt: TGTGCCAGCAGCGTAGGCGGGAGGAACTTTGAAGCTTTCTTT
v_call: TRBV18; clone_size: -; d_call: TRBD2; j_call: TRBJ2-1; cdr3_aa: CASSPPSLAERSYNEQFF; cdr3_nt: TGTGCCAGCTCACCACCGTCTCTAGCGGAACGCTCCTACAATGAGCAGTTCTTC
v_call: TRBV29-1; clone_size: -; d_call: -; j_call: TRBJ2-7; cdr3_aa: CSVEVLYEQYF; cdr3_nt: TGCAGCGTTGAAGTCCTCTACGAGCAGTACTTC
v_call: TRBV28; clone_size: -; d_call: TRBD2; j_call: TRBJ2-7; cdr3_aa: CASRHLPGLAGDEQYF; cdr3_nt: TGTGCCAGCAGACATCTCCCGGGACTAGCGGGAGACGAGCAGTACTTC
v_call: TRBV7-2; clone_size: -; d_call: TRBD2; j_call: TRBJ2-7; cdr3_aa: CASSGGLAGIEGYF; cdr3_nt: TGTGCCAGCAGCGGGGGACTAGCGGGAATAGAGGGGTACTTC
v_call: TRBV4-1; clone_size: -; d_call: -; j_call: TRBJ1-4; cdr3_aa: CASSETLFEKLFF; cdr3_nt: TGCGCCAGCAGCGAAACTCTTTTTGAAAAACTGTTTTTT
v_call: TRBV6-5; clone_size: -; d_call: -; j_call: TRBJ1-6; cdr3_aa: CASSPGFYNSPLHF; cdr3_nt: TGTGCCAGCAGTCCAGGGTTCTATAATTCACCCCTCCACTTT
v_call: TRBV5-4; clone_size: -; d_call: TRBD1; j_call: TRBJ1-2; cdr3_aa: CASSDGQGMFYGYTF; cdr3_nt: TGTGCCAGCAGCGATGGACAGGGAATGTTCTATGGCTACACCTTC
v_call: TRBV7-9; clone_size: -; d_call: -; j_call: TRBJ1-5; cdr3_aa: CASSLVIGSPKSNQPQHF; cdr3_nt: TGTGCCAGCAGCTTAGTTATTGGCAGCCCTAAGTCCAATCAGCCCCAGCATTTT
v_call: TRBV3-1/TRBV3-2; clone_size: -; d_call: -; j_call: TRBJ2-7; cdr3_aa: CASSQWRHHSYEQYF; cdr3_nt: TGTGCCAGCAGCCAATGGAGACACCACTCCTACGAGCAGTACTTC
v_call: TRBV28; clone_size: -; d_call: -; j_call: TRBJ1-2; cdr3_aa: CASSEASEGGTYTF; cdr3_nt: TGTGCCAGCAGTGAAGCGTCGGAGGGGGGTACCTACACCTTC
v_call: TRBV18; clone_size: -; d_call: TRBD2; j_call: TRBJ2-3; cdr3_aa: CASHRGDSTDTQYF; cdr3_nt: TGTGCCAGCCACCGGGGGGATTCCACAGATACGCAGTATTTT
v_call: TRBV9; clone_size: -; d_call: TRBD1; j_call: TRBJ2-3; cdr3_aa: CASSAVDRGSTDTQYF; cdr3_nt: TGTGCCAGCAGCGCCGTCGACAGGGGTAGCACAGATACGCAGTATTTT
v_call: TRBV3-1/TRBV3-2; clone_size: -; d_call: TRBD2; j_call: TRBJ2-7; cdr3_aa: CASSLGGGAAVYEQYF; cdr3_nt: TGTGCCAGCAGCCTGGGCGGGGGGGCCGCTGTATACGAGCAGTACTTC
v_call: TRBV7-9; clone_size: -; d_call: -; j_call: TRBJ1-1; cdr3_aa: CASSLTFAGNTEAFF; cdr3_nt: TGTGCCAGCAGCTTAACATTCGCAGGGAACACTGAAGCTTTCTTT
v_call: TRBV5-1; clone_size: few; d_call: -; j_call: TRBJ1-3; cdr3_aa: CASSLAAGFSGNTIYF; cdr3_nt: TGCGCCAGCAGCTTGGCGGCCGGCTTCTCTGGAAACACCATATATTTT
v_call: TRBV27; clone_size: -; d_call: -; j_call: TRBJ1-2; cdr3_aa: CASRVGGTISGYTF; cdr3_nt: TGTGCCAGCCGCGTTGGGGGGACTATTTCCGGCTACACCTTC
v_call: TRBV11-2; clone_size: -; d_call: -; j_call: TRBJ1-5; cdr3_aa: CASSRGGSNQPQHF; cdr3_nt: TGTGCCAGCAGCCGGGGGGGGAGCAATCAGCCCCAGCATTTT
v_call: TRBV9; clone_size: -; d_call: -; j_call: TRBJ1-3; cdr3_aa: CASSTFSGNTIYF; cdr3_nt: TGTGCCAGCAGCACTTTCTCTGGAAACACCATATATTTT
v_call: TRBV6-5; clone_size: -; d_call: -; j_call: TRBJ1-4; cdr3_aa: CASSGEKLFF; cdr3_nt: TGTGCCAGCAGCGGGGAAAAACTGTTTTTT
v_call: TRBV5-1; clone_size: -; d_call: TRBD1; j_call: TRBJ1-2; cdr3_aa: CASSFRDSTNYGYTF; cdr3_nt: TGCGCCAGCAGCTTCCGGGACAGCACTAACTATGGCTACACCTTC
v_call: TRBV5-1; clone_size: -; d_call: -; j_call: TRBJ1-4; cdr3_aa: CASSFWDTNEKLFF; cdr3_nt: TGCGCCAGCAGCTTCTGGGACACTAATGAAAAACTGTTTTTT
v_call: TRBV6-5; clone_size: -; d_call: -; j_call: TRBJ1-4; cdr3_aa: CASSLSGNEKLFF; cdr3_nt: TGTGCCAGCAGTTTGTCCGGGAATGAAAAACTGTTTTTT
v_call: TRBV18; clone_size: -; d_call: -; j_call: TRBJ2-6; cdr3_aa: CASSPVSGANVLTF; cdr3_nt: TGTGCCAGCTCACCCGTCTCTGGGGCCAACGTCCTGACTTTC
v_call: TRBV4-1; clone_size: once; d_call: -; j_call: TRBJ2-5; cdr3_aa: CASSHPGGAQETQYF; cdr3_nt: TGCGCCAGCAGCCACCCCGGGGGTGCCCAAGAGACCCAGTACTTC
v_call: TRBV12-3/TRBV12-4; clone_size: -; d_call: -; j_call: TRBJ1-1; cdr3_aa: CASSSVGEAFF; cdr3_nt: TGTGCCAGCAGTTCGGTGGGGGAAGCTTTCTTT
v_call: TRBV6-6; clone_size: -; d_call: TRBD2; j_call: TRBJ2-1; cdr3_aa: CASSHGGNEQFF; cdr3_nt: TGTGCCAGCAGTCACGGGGGGAATGAGCAGTTCTTC
v_call: TRBV6-5; clone_size: -; d_call: TRBD1; j_call: TRBJ1-4; cdr3_aa: CASRAGGVEKLFF; cdr3_nt: TGTGCCAGCAGGGCAGGGGGAGTTGAAAAACTGTTTTTT
v_call: TRBV18; clone_size: -; d_call: -; j_call: TRBJ1-1; cdr3_aa: CASSPLGSFQGAEAFF; cdr3_nt: TGTGCCAGCTCACCACTGGGCAGCTTTCAGGGCGCTGAAGCTTTCTTT
v_call: TRBV5-1; clone_size: once; d_call: TRBD2; j_call: TRBJ2-7; cdr3_aa: CASSPSGGLHYEQYF; cdr3_nt: TGCGCCAGCAGCCCTAGCGGGGGCCTACACTACGAGCAGTACTTC
v_call: TRBV27; clone_size: -; d_call: -; j_call: TRBJ1-4; cdr3_aa: CASSKQTTNEKLFF; cdr3_nt: TGTGCCAGCAGTAAACAAACAACTAATGAAAAACTGTTTTTT
v_call: TRBV5-1; clone_size: -; d_call: TRBD1; j_call: TRBJ2-7; cdr3_aa: CASSLSPGGSYEQYF; cdr3_nt: TGCGCCAGCAGCTTGAGTCCAGGGGGTTCCTACGAGCAGTACTTC
v_call: TRBV19; clone_size: -; d_call: TRBD1; j_call: TRBJ1-6; cdr3_aa: CASSPAGGDNSPLHF; cdr3_nt: TGTGCCAGTAGCCCCGCAGGGGGGGATAATTCACCCCTCCACTTT
v_call: TRBV6-4; clone_size: -; d_call: -; j_call: TRBJ1-5; cdr3_aa: CASSIEGNQPQHF; cdr3_nt: TGTGCCAGCAGTATTGAGGGAAATCAGCCCCAGCATTTT
v_call: TRBV2; clone_size: -; d_call: -; j_call: TRBJ1-6; cdr3_aa: CASSEGSYYNSPLHF; cdr3_nt: TGTGCCAGCAGTGAGGGCAGTTACTATAATTCACCCCTCCACTTT
v_call: TRBV11-2; clone_size: -; d_call: -; j_call: TRBJ1-2; cdr3_aa: CASSSNYGYTF; cdr3_nt: TGTGCCAGCAGCTCCAACTATGGCTACACCTTC
v_call: TRBV5-5; clone_size: -; d_call: -; j_call: TRBJ1-1; cdr3_aa: CASSAHSYNEAEAFF; cdr3_nt: TGTGCCAGCAGCGCGCACTCTTACAATGAAGCTGAAGCTTTCTTT
v_call: TRBV25-1; clone_size: -; d_call: -; j_call: TRBJ1-1; cdr3_aa: CASSAGVAEAFF; cdr3_nt: TGTGCCAGCAGTGCCGGGGTCGCTGAAGCTTTCTTT
v_call: TRBV19; clone_size: -; d_call: -; j_call: TRBJ1-6; cdr3_aa: CASRTDGTYNSPLHF; cdr3_nt: TGTGCCAGTAGAACGGACGGGACCTATAATTCACCCCTCCACTTT
v_call: TRBV5-1; clone_size: -; d_call: -; j_call: TRBJ2-2; cdr3_aa: CASSLGTARGTGELFF; cdr3_nt: TGCGCCAGCAGCCTCGGGACGGCTCGGGGCACCGGGGAGCTGTTTTTT
v_call: TRBV4-1; clone_size: few; d_call: TRBD1; j_call: TRBJ1-2; cdr3_aa: CASSQGGRGRSNYGYTF; cdr3_nt: TGCGCCAGCAGCCAAGGGGGCAGGGGGAGGTCTAACTATGGCTACACCTTC